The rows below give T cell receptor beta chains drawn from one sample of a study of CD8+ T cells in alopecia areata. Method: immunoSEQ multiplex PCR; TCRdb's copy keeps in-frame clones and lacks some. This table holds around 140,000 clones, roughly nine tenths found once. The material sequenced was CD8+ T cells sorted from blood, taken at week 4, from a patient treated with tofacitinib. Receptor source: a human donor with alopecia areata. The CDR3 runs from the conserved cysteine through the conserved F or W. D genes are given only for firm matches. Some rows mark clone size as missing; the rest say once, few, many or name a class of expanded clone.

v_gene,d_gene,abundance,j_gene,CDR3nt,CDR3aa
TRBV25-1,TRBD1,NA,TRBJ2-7,TGTGCCAGCGGCCCGGGACAGGGGTCCTACGAGCAGTACTTC,CASGPGQGSYEQYF
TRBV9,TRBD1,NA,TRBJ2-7,TGTGCCAGCAGCGTAGAAACAGGGGGAGACGAGCAGTACTTC,CASSVETGGDEQYF
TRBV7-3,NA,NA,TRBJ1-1,TGTGCCAGCAGCTTAAGTCCGGCAGAGAACACTGAAGCTTTCTTT,CASSLSPAENTEAFF
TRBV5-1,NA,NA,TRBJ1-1,TGCGCCAGCAGCTTGTCAGGAACGGAGAACACTGAAGCTTTCTTT,CASSLSGTENTEAFF
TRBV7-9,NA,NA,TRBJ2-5,TGTGCCAGCAGTCACCGAGACATCCAAGAGACCCAGTACTTC,CASSHRDIQETQYF
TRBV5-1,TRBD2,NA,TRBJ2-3,TGCGCCAGCAGCTTGGATTCCCATGGCGGGGGGGTCACAGATACGCAGTATTTT,CASSLDSHGGGVTDTQYF
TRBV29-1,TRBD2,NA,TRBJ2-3,TGCAGCGTTGAAGAAGGCGGGAGGGCCGCAGATACGCAGTATTTT,CSVEEGGRAADTQYF
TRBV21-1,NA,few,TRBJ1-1,TGTGCCGGATCCGAGAGGGGCATGAGCACTGAAGCTTTCTTT,CAGSERGMSTEAFF
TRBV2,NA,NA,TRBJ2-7,TGTGCCAGCAGCTTACTAGTACACGAGCAGTACTTC,CASSLLVHEQYF
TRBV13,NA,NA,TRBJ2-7,TGTGCCAGCAGCTCCACTCTGGACACCTACGAGCAGTACTTC,CASSSTLDTYEQYF
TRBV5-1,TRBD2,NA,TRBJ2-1,TGCGCCAGCAGCTTGGGCGCGAGCGGGGGACTCAATGAGCAGTTCTTC,CASSLGASGGLNEQFF
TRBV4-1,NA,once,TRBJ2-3,TGCGCCAGCAGCCAAGAAGAGAGCACAGATACGCAGTATTTT,CASSQEESTDTQYF
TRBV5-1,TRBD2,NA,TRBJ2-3,TGCGCCAGCAGCTTGGAACGGGGGGGCACAGATACGCAGTATTTT,CASSLERGGTDTQYF
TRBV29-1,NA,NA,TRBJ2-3,TGCAGCGCCGCCGGGGACGGCAGCACAGATACGCAGTATTTT,CSAAGDGSTDTQYF
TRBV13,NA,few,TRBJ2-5,TGTGCCAGCAGCTTAACTAGCCTAGAGACCCAGTACTTC,CASSLTSLETQYF
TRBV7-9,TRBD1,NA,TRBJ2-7,TGTGCCAGCAGCCCCAACAGGGGAATATACGAGCAGTACTTC,CASSPNRGIYEQYF
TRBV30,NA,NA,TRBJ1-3,TGTGCCTGGAGTGCAATCGCCTTCGTGGACACCATATATTTT,CAWSAIAFVDTIYF
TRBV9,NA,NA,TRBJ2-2,TGTGCCAGCAGCGTAGCCGGTTTAATTAACACCGGGGAGCTGTTTTTT,CASSVAGLINTGELFF
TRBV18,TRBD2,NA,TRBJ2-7,TGTGCCAGCTCACCGACCGGGACTAGCTCCTACGAGCAGTACTTC,CASSPTGTSSYEQYF
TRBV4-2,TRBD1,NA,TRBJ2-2,TGTGCCAGCAGACCTTCCCCGGGACAGGGGCCCACCGGGGAGCTGTTTTTT,CASRPSPGQGPTGELFF
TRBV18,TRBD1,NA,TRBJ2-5,TGTGCCAGCTCGCTGAGACAGGGTTGGGAGACCCAGTACTTC,CASSLRQGWETQYF
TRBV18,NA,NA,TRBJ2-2,TGTGCCAGCTCACCCCTCCAGGGCGGAAAGACCGGGGAGCTGTTTTTT,CASSPLQGGKTGELFF
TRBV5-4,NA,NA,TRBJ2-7,TGTGCCAGCAGCTTGGCCGGGATAGACCTCTACGAGCAGTACTTC,CASSLAGIDLYEQYF
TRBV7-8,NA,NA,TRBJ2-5,TGTGCCAGCAGCTTAGGGGGGGGGACATCAAGACAAGAGACCCAGTACTTC,CASSLGGGTSRQETQYF
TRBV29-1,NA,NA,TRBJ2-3,TGCAGCGTGGACGGAGATACGCAGTATTTT,CSVDGDTQYF
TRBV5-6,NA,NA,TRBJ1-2,TGTGCCAGCAGTTCACAGGGAAATGGCTACACCTTC,CASSSQGNGYTF
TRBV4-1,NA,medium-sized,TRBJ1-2,TGCGCCAGCAGCTACTCCGTCCAGTATGGCTACACCTTC,CASSYSVQYGYTF
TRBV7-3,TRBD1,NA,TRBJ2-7,TGTGCCAGCAGCTCCCGGGACAGGGGAGAGTACGAGCAGTACTTC,CASSSRDRGEYEQYF
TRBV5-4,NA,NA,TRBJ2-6,TGTGCCAGCAGCGACCCTGGGAGGCCGTCTGGGGCCAACGTCCTGACTTTC,CASSDPGRPSGANVLTF
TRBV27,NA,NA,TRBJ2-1,TGTGCCAGCAGTTTTTTTGGACAACCTACGCGAGATGAGCAGTTCTTC,CASSFFGQPTRDEQFF
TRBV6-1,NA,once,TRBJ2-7,TGTGCCAGCAGCAGGCAGGGGCTGGGGTACGAGCAGTACTTC,CASSRQGLGYEQYF
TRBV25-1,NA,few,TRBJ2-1,TGTGCCAGCAGTGATCCTCTTCTCCTGACGAGCGGCCACAATGAGCAGTTCTTC,CASSDPLLLTSGHNEQFF
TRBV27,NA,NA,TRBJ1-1,TGTGCCAGCAGTCCGGGGAGCAACACTGAAGCTTTCTTT,CASSPGSNTEAFF
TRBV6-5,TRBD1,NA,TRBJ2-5,TGTGCCAGCAGTTACGGGACAGCTCAAGAGACCCAGTACTTC,CASSYGTAQETQYF
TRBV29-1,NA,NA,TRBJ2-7,TGCAGCGTTGTGCCGCGGGGTGCCTACGAGCAGTACTTC,CSVVPRGAYEQYF
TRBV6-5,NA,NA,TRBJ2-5,TGTGCCAGCAGTTACGGGCAGGAAGAGACCCAGTACTTC,CASSYGQEETQYF